Presented here are 7 T cell receptor beta chains from one specimen sequenced in a study of blood T cells in healthy people across ages. A second PCR, run for about 7 to 11 cycles, used a sample-barcoded 5' primer plus a J-beta primer mix. MiXCR was run by TCRdb on the 5' RACE reads, yielding one entry per CDR3 protein. The table shows over 1,300,000 distinct CDR3 sequences, with 45% to 70% occurring only once. The material sequenced was blood. The receptors originated from a man aged 18 to 30 in good health.

This clonotype showed up just once. The chain has TRBV24-1 and TRBJ2-5; D unclear. The V and J ends lost 7 bases and 3 bases respectively, with 11 bases between them. CDR1 and CDR2 (germline): KGHDR, SFDVKD. This CDR3 has 13 residues. CDR3 residues: CATSGHNEETQYF. The CDR3 DNA sequence: TGTGCCACCAGCGGGCACAACGAAGAGACCCAGTACTTC.

The V gene is TRBV27, the J gene TRBJ2-1; D ambiguous. The CDR3 contains 13 residues. The V and J ends lost 6 bases and 9 bases respectively, with 15 bases between them. Per germline, CDR1 MNHEY and CDR2 SMNVEV (reference sequence). CDR3 DNA: TGTGCCAGCAGACGGGCAGAAAGTGGTGAGCAGTTCTTC. This gives the protein CASRRAESGEQFF.

V is TRBV12-3 or TRBV12-4 and J is TRBJ2-1; possible D gene TRBD2, 5 bases. The CDR3 extends over 15 amino acids. V dropped 5 bases and J dropped 2 bases, with 13 bases sitting between them. Here the CDR3 DNA reads TGTGCCAGCAGTGTACATGAGGGCACCTACAATGAGCAGTTCTTC. This codes for CASSVHEGTYNEQFF.

V is TRBV5-6 and J is TRBJ2-3; D tentatively fits TRBD1 or TRBD2 (6 bases each). Germline CDR1 is SGHDT and CDR2 is YYEEEE. The CDR3 extends over 17 amino acids. Trimming took 3 bases from V and 2 from J, leaving 19 bases between them. In DNA, the CDR3 is TGTGCCAGCAGCTCCCTCGCGCACGGGGGCGTCACAGATACGCAGTATTTT. Translated, it gives CASSSLAHGGVTDTQYF.

V usage is TRBV7-9 and J usage is TRBJ2-1; 10 bases are shared with TRBD1. V was pared by 5 bases and J by 6 bases, with 4 bases of the junction left unmatched. The CDR3 covers 14 residues. Looked up from germline, CDR1 is SEHNR and CDR2 is FQNEAQ (reference sequence). This chain's CDR3 is CASSIRTGGNEQFF. In nucleotides, the CDR3 is TGTGCCAGCAGCATCCGGACAGGGGGCAATGAGCAGTTCTTC.

This clonotype turned up a few times. The chain couples TRBV4-1 to TRBJ2-5; D unresolved. V shed 1 base and J shed 1 base, with 7 bases lying between them. This CDR3 spans 14 amino acids. Germline values: CDR1 MGHRA, CDR2 YSYEKL. CDR3 region: CASSQVGVQETQYF. The CDR3 bases are TGCGCCAGCAGCCAAGTCGGCGTCCAAGAGACCCAGTACTTC.

The CDR3 DNA follows: TGCGCCAGCAGCCGCAACCTTCCTAACTATGGCTACACCTTC. Amino acids: CASSRNLPNYGYTF. The V gene is TRBV4-3, the J gene TRBJ1-2; D unresolved. Germline V gene data show CDR1 as LGHNA and CDR2 as YSLEER. The CDR3 length is 14 residues. Trimming left V 4 bases short and J 0 bases short, with 9 bases between.